A few counts support the clone carrying this T cell receptor (beta chain). The antigen is unknown. The data derive from a study of T cell repertoires in cytomegalovirus infection. The overall study: Public TCR beta signatures were indicative of both CMV infection and a matching HLA type.

TCRdb reprocessed the reads via MiXCR and lists one record per CDR3 protein. This table has roughly 230,000 distinct CDR3 sequences, 22% appearing once. Findings and limits, study-wide: Identification of carriers of CMV plus the relevant HLA was achieved through cumulative public TCR beta family frequency. The response measured ex vivo was dominated by TCR beta clonotypes (HLA-C-restricted and CMV-specific).

Looked up from germline, CDR1 is MNHNY and CDR2 is SVGAGI (reference sequence). The CDR3 extends over 14 amino acids. The V and J ends lost 2 bases and 5 bases respectively, with 12 bases between them. Sequenced material: CD8+ T cells from PBMCs. This sequence originates from a human donor in good health (CMV status not recorded). Some clones in this sample may be carry-over from other donors' samples. The V gene is TRBV6-6, the J gene TRBJ1-1, with D possibly being TRBD1 (5 bases). CDR3 bases: TGTGCCAGCAGTTACGTGGGGCGTCGGACTGAAGCTTTCTTT. Translated, it gives CASSYVGRRTEAFF.